This T cell receptor (beta chain) was recorded in a study of post-analysis software for immune sequencing data. This clonotype was seen only a few times. Its specificity is not known. General study findings and limits: Diversity measured as normalized Chao1 was significantly lower in multiple sclerosis patients than in controls.

Unique-molecular-identifier-tagged TCR beta cDNA libraries were used. T cells, roughly 1 to 10 million of them, yielded about 500,000 cDNA molecules. In TCRdb, the PCR reads were re-called with MiXCR into one record per CDR3 protein. The top ten clones hold over 4.5% of a sample with approximately 730,000 distinct CDR3 sequences, about 45% of them seen once. The sequence was obtained from a girl aged 10-17 years with multiple sclerosis. The material sequenced was blood.

CDR3 region: CASSYLTGQETQYF. Written as DNA, the CDR3 is TGTGCCAGCAGTTACTTGACAGGCCAAGAGACCCAGTACTTC. The V gene is TRBV6-5, the J gene TRBJ2-5; perhaps TRBD1 as D (6 bases). V was pared by 1 base and J by 1 base, with 7 bases between. The CDR3 is made up of 14 amino acids. Germline V gives CDR1 MNHEY, CDR2 SVGAGI.